The 18 T cell receptor beta chains listed next were all sequenced from one sample in a study of T cell changes during pregnancy in multiple sclerosis (dated by TCRdb to the late 2010s). The library came from the immunoSEQ multiplex PCR assay. TCRdb holds this immuneACCESS table with in-frame rearrangements only. Some clones are missing; in checked studies, unresolved V genes explain under half, and the rest has no known cause. This sample has around 60,000 clones in its table, and around 92% of those were observed once. The leading ten clones occupy about 2.9% of the sample. This material consisted of peripheral blood, taken in the second trimester of pregnancy. The source of these receptors is a female donor in good health, enrolled as a control in a pregnancy study.

V and J are TRBV6-5 and TRBJ2-1; D call uncertain. The CDR3 is 12 amino acids. The germline V and J ends were trimmed by 2 bases and 6 bases, with 5 bases remaining between them. Germline lookup yields CDR1 MNHEY and CDR2 SVGAGI. The CDR3 loop reads CASSYPGNEQFF. CDR3 bases: TGTGCCAGCAGTTACCCCGGCAATGAGCAGTTCTTC.

In its sample, this clone ranks as medium-sized. The chain recombines TRBV7-6 with TRBJ2-6, with 7 bases lining up with TRBD2. J lost 0 bases, V lost 2 bases, and 7 bases had no gene match. From germline, CDR1 is SGHVS and CDR2 FNYEAQ. This CDR3 is built from 18 residues. The chain's CDR3 is CASSLLPRGISGANVLTF. CDR3 coding DNA: TGTGCCAGCAGCTTACTCCCGCGGGGGATCTCTGGGGCCAACGTCCTGACTTTC.

This rearrangement joins TRBV10-1 to TRBJ2-7, with 10 nucleotides matching TRBD1. The CDR3 contains 12 residues. J lost 5 bases, V lost 6 bases, and 1 base had no gene match. Germline CDR1 and CDR2: WNHNN and SYGVQD (reference sequence). This chain's CDR3 is CASRGTGDEQYF. CDR3 DNA sequence: TGCGCCAGCAGGGGGACAGGGGACGAGCAGTACTTC.

The chain joins TRBV12-5 to TRBJ2-7; no firm D call. V was trimmed by 6 bases and J by 1 base, leaving 4 bases between them. There are 11 residues in the CDR3. CDR1 and CDR2 (germline): LGHNT, FRNRAP. In DNA form, the CDR3 reads TGTGCTAGTGGCAGATCCTACGAGCAGTACTTC. It translates to CASGRSYEQYF.

This rearrangement joins TRBV9 to TRBJ2-2, with TRBD1 matching 9 bases. CDR3 size: 15 residues. Germline V CDR1 and CDR2: SGDLS, YYNGEE. V shed 3 bases and J 3 bases; nucleotides not matched to a gene: 3. The CDR3 DNA reads as TGTGCCAGCAGCGCCACAGGGGGCTACACCGGGGAGCTGTTTTTT. This translates into CASSATGGYTGELFF.

V is TRBV18 and J is TRBJ2-1; 12 nucleotides line up with TRBD1. The CDR3 extends over 17 amino acids. In germline, CDR1 is KGHSH, CDR2 LQKENI. The V and J ends lost 3 bases and 5 bases, in that order; junction bases with no gene match: 8. CDR3 region: CASSPLAGTGGHNEQFF. The CDR3 region has the DNA TGTGCCAGCTCACCTCTAGCCGGGACAGGGGGCCACAATGAGCAGTTCTTC.

V is TRBV11-1 and J is TRBJ2-1, with TRBD2 identical over 10 bases. This CDR3 is built from 15 residues. Germline-derived CDR1 and CDR2 are SGHAT and FQDESV (reference sequence). V shed 1 base and J 7 bases; nucleotides not matched to a gene: 4. The CDR3 protein is CASSLGLAGWNEQFF. CDR3 sequence (DNA): TGTGCCAGCAGCTTAGGACTAGCGGGTTGGAATGAGCAGTTCTTC.

The chain is built from TRBV7-9 and TRBJ2-1, with D tentatively TRBD2 (6 bases). The V end lost 2 bases, the J end lost 4 bases, and 24 bases lay between the germline ends. Germline CDR1 and CDR2: SEHNR and FQNEAQ (reference sequence). The CDR3 runs to 19 residues. The CDR3 loop is CASSLFDGVWASEYNEQFF. CDR3 nucleotides: TGTGCCAGCAGCTTATTTGACGGGGTTTGGGCTAGCGAGTACAATGAGCAGTTCTTC.

The V call is TRBV29-1, the J call TRBJ1-2; 8 bases are shared with TRBD1. V lost 0 bases and J lost 4; bases outside the gene matches: 7. The CDR3 has 15 residues. Germline CDR1 and CDR2: SQVTM and ANQGSEA. The CDR3 loop reads CSVEDRAGGSYGYTF. The CDR3, as DNA: TGCAGCGTTGAAGATAGGGCAGGGGGCAGCTATGGCTACACCTTC.

This sequence joins TRBV6-5 and TRBJ1-2; D is ambiguous. The CDR3 is made up of 14 amino acids. V was trimmed by 0 bases and J by 4 bases, leaving 9 bases between them. CDR1 and CDR2 from the germline V gene are MNHEY and SVGAGI. The CDR3 region is CASSYSREVYGYTF. CDR3 in DNA: TGTGCCAGCAGTTACTCGCGGGAAGTCTATGGCTACACCTTC.

The CDR3 spells CASSSRQINQPQHF. The CDR3 DNA follows: TGTGCCAGCAGTTCCCGACAGATTAATCAGCCCCAGCATTTT. The gene calls are TRBV5-6 and TRBJ1-5; a possible D gene is TRBD1 (5 bases). There are 14 residues in the CDR3. From germline, CDR1 is SGHDT and CDR2 YYEEEE. The V and J ends lost 5 bases and 4 bases respectively, with 13 bases between them.

The V gene is TRBV7-6, the J gene TRBJ2-7; D is perhaps TRBD1 (6 bases). In germline, CDR1 is SGHVS, CDR2 FNYEAQ. The ends were cut back, 0 bases at V and 3 bases at J, with 18 bases in the middle. This CDR3 spans 17 amino acids. The CDR3 here is CASSLAGASSARYEQYF. The CDR3 bases are TGTGCCAGCAGCTTAGCGGGGGCCTCCTCCGCCCGCTACGAGCAGTACTTC.

This chain links TRBV7-2 with TRBJ2-7, with TRBD2 matching 9 bases. Unmatched junction bases numbered 3, after V lost 0 bases and J lost 6 bases. Germline V gene sequence: CDR1 SGHTA, CDR2 FQGNSA. The CDR3 contains 14 residues. CDR3 in amino acids: CASSLAGLASEQYF. CDR3 DNA sequence: TGTGCCAGCAGCTTAGCCGGACTAGCGAGCGAGCAGTACTTC.

This clone was counted once. The CDR3: CASSLTGNGYTF. As DNA, the CDR3 is TGTGCCAGTAGCCTGACAGGGAACGGCTACACCTTC. The J gene is TRBJ1-2, the V gene TRBV19; 7 bases fit TRBD1. Trimming at V came to 6 bases and at J to 8 bases, leaving 6 bases not matched to a gene. The CDR3 loop spans 12 amino acids. Per germline, CDR1 LNHDA and CDR2 SQIVND (reference sequence).

The chain joins TRBV7-3 to TRBJ2-1; TRBD2 matches at 11 bases. The CDR3 runs to 15 residues. Germline CDR1 is SGHTA and CDR2 is FQGTGA. Trimming cost V 2 bases and J 4 bases; bases outside gene matches: 1. The CDR3 region has the DNA TGTGCCAGCAGCTTAGGACTAGCGGGTTACAATGAGCAGTTCTTC. It codes for CASSLGLAGYNEQFF.

The rearrangement links TRBV7-3 to TRBJ2-5, with 10 positions matching TRBD2. The germline V gene has CDR1 SGHTA and CDR2 FQGTGA. V trimming: 3 bases; J trimming: 2 bases; junction bases outside the gene matches: 6. The CDR3 contains 16 residues. The CDR3 region is CASSLEGLAPQETQYF. In DNA form, the CDR3 reads TGTGCCAGCAGCTTGGAGGGACTAGCGCCTCAAGAGACCCAGTACTTC.

The CDR3 loop reads CASSGTSNPYEQYF. The DNA for the CDR3 is TGTGCCAGCAGCGGGACTAGCAATCCCTACGAGCAGTACTTC. The gene calls are TRBV9 and TRBJ2-7, with 8 bases lining up with TRBD2. CDR3 length: 14 residues. With 3 bases clipped from V and 2 bases from J, the junction kept 4 bases outside the gene matches. The germline gives CDR1 SGDLS, CDR2 YYNGEE.

The chain couples TRBV28 to TRBJ1-3; 7 positions agree with TRBD1. The CDR3 has 14 amino acids. CDR1 MDHEN and CDR2 SYDVKM come from the germline V gene. V dropped 5 bases and J dropped 2; count of bases not matched to a gene: 3. The CDR3 reads CASSPDRAGNTIYF. CDR3 nucleotide sequence: TGTGCCAGCAGTCCAGACAGGGCTGGAAACACCATATATTTT.